A single T cell receptor (beta chain) is shown here with its context. Its antigen has not been determined. No base qualities exist here, and no much larger clone lies one base off it. V lost 0 bases and J lost 6 bases; the stretch between them is 11 bases long. The germline V gene supplies CDR1 MGHRA and CDR2 YSYEKL. The CDR3 contains 14 residues, cysteine and phenylalanine counted. Only CDR3 DNA remains: 42 bases, in frame from the first base. The sample belongs to a study of T-cell reconstitution after alpha-beta-depleted transplantation in children (dated by TCRdb to between 2015 and 2016). Concerning the study at large: The study quantitatively tracked T-cell immune reconstitution after TCRalphabeta/CD19-depleted allogeneic hematopoietic cell transplantation in children using TCR repertoire profiling.

To prepare the library, PCR was applied. Sequencing instrument: Illumina HiSeq 2500. TCR libraries were prepared with molecular barcoding, using unique molecular identifiers to normalize TCRbeta repertoire quantification. In-frame beta chains were kept once TCRdb had trimmed the public reads at Q25 with fastp and called clones with MiXCR. Every distinct CDR3 protein forms one entry, paired with its most common genes and DNA. The sample records some 590,000 distinct CDR3 sequences, 10% of which are singletons. The ten top clones hold 4% of the sample. The receptor chain draws on TRBV4-1 and TRBJ2-5, with the D segment identity uncertain. The origin of this receptor is a human donor who donated a stem cell graft to a child with acute myeloid leukemia. Sequenced material: PBMCs from the stem cell graft donor, taken from the stem cell graft. Here is the DNA: TGCGCCAGCAGCCAAGAAGGCCCTCGCCAGACCCAGTACTTC. This sequence encodes CASSQEGPRQTQYF.